This record concerns one T cell receptor (beta chain) sequence. At one boundary the junction diverges from the germline segment, which might be a read error. The data originate from a study of blood T cell repertoires in COVID-19. The V gene's germline CDR1 is MNHEY and CDR2 SVGAGI. The CDR3 loop spans 11 amino acids. Per the original methods: How many nucleated cells were present was estimated from reference gene primer amplification. The assay was immunoSEQ multiplex PCR, and TCRdb's table has in-frame clones only and misses some. That table supplies the V and J calls and clone size; D and trimming were determined from the DNA. The sample gives tens of thousands of clones, 70% to 90% of which show up once; 3.4% is in the top ten.

J is TRBJ1-5 and V is TRBV6-5, with D unclear. The sequenced sample was peripheral blood. The TCR originated in a woman aged 45-60 years with COVID-19, enrolled during active disease. CDR3 loop: CASGSSSRENF. The CDR3 nucleotides are TGTGCCAGCGGGTCTTCCTCAAGGGAGAATTTT.